The next 20 T cell receptor beta chains were all read from a single sample in a study of cytomegalovirus exposure and HLA in healthy donors. It was with 60 Vbeta and 13 Jbeta primers that the PCR ran. Profiled with immunoSEQ multiplex PCR; TCRdb holds only in-frame clones, not every one. The sample consists of 150,000 or so clones, roughly 80% of them appearing once. The sample consisted of PBMCs. The receptors stem from a male donor in good health and CMV-seropositive.

As regards this clone: The germline gene is not matched at one end of the junction; a read error may be the cause. The chain carries TRBV7-7 and TRBJ2-5, with D possibly being TRBD1 (6 bases). Near its end, the DNA agrees better with TRBJ2-7, so the J call may be wrong. The CDR3 contains 15 residues. Germline CDR1 is SSHAT and CDR2 is FNYEAQ (reference sequence). The CDR3 reads CASSLGVDRNYEQYF. The CDR3 bases are TGTGCTAGCAGCTTAGGAGTGGACAGAAACTACGAGCAGTACTTC.

The chain couples TRBV10-3 to TRBJ1-4; D call uncertain. The germline V gene has CDR1 ENHRY and CDR2 SYGVKD. V dropped 4 bases and J dropped 8 bases, with 14 bases sitting between them. The CDR3 is 14 amino acids. The CDR3 sequence: CAISAGFREEKLFF. The CDR3 DNA sequence: TGTGCCATCAGTGCAGGCTTCCGGGAGGAAAAACTGTTTTTT.

In this sample, this clone turned up a few times. Written as DNA, the CDR3 is TGCGCCAGCAGCCCCCAGGAGAGAGGGAGAGGCACTGAAGCTTTCTTT. Protein sequence: CASSPQERGRGTEAFF. This chain connects TRBV5-1 to TRBJ1-1, with no clear D. The germline V gene has CDR1 SGHRS and CDR2 YFSETQ. This CDR3 comprises 16 residues. With 4 bases removed from V and 4 bases from J, the gap between germline ends came to 20 bases.

The rearrangement joins TRBV19 to TRBJ1-2, with 7 nucleotides matching TRBD1. Germline loops: CDR1 LNHDA, CDR2 SQIVND (reference sequence). The CDR3 spans 13 residues. V was clipped by 1 base and J by 5 bases; unmatched bases: 1. In nucleotides, the CDR3 is TGTGCCAGTAGTATAGCGACAGGGTATGGCTACACCTTC. It encodes CASSIATGYGYTF.

CDR3 sequence reads: CASNLIVAGVETQYF. The CDR3 nucleotides read TGTGCCAGCAACCTTATTGTAGCGGGAGTAGAGACCCAGTACTTC. The chain links TRBV6-1 to TRBJ2-5; 9 positions match TRBD2. Germline CDR1 is MNHNS and CDR2 is SASEGT. This CDR3 is 15 amino acids long. With V trimmed by 7 bases and J by 4 bases, 10 bases remained unmatched.

A note on this clone: The junction departs from germline at one end; a sequencing error may be responsible. The chain links TRBV7-7 to TRBJ2-1, with TRBD1 matching 7 bases. The CDR3 spans 15 residues. In germline, CDR1 is SSHAT, CDR2 FNYEAQ (reference sequence). The chain's CDR3 is CASSADRVPYNEQFF. The DNA for the CDR3 is TGTGCTAGCAGCGCAGACAGGGTACCCTACAATGAGCAGTTCTTC.

The chain joins TRBV19 to TRBJ2-1, with 9 nucleotides matching TRBD1. This CDR3 is 16 amino acids long. Germline V CDR1 and CDR2: LNHDA, SQIVND (reference sequence). After removal of 2 bases from V and 3 bases from J, the junction contained 5 bases not matched to a gene. The CDR3 reads CASSIWGTGNYNEQFF. The CDR3 region has the DNA TGTGCCAGTAGTATATGGGGGACAGGGAACTACAATGAGCAGTTCTTC.

This sequence joins TRBV5-1 and TRBJ2-7, with D perhaps matching TRBD1 (5 bases). Trimming removed 1 base at V and 7 bases at J, with 15 bases between. The V gene's germline CDR1 is SGHRS and CDR2 YFSETQ. The length of the CDR3 is 14 residues. The CDR3 bases are TGCGCCAGCAGCTTGCGTCAGGGTGTGGTAGAGCAGTACTTC. Its protein product is CASSLRQGVVEQYF.

This clone was seen just once. J is TRBJ2-7 and V is TRBV6-1; tentative D call: TRBD1 (6 bases). The CDR3 contains 13 residues. V shed 3 bases and J shed 2 bases, with 8 bases lying between them. Germline V CDR1 and CDR2: MNHNS, SASEGT. CDR3 loop: CASSDTGPYEQYF. The DNA for the CDR3 is TGTGCCAGCAGTGATACAGGGCCCTACGAGCAGTACTTC.

The chain employs TRBV4-2 and TRBJ1-5; TRBD1 might be the D (5 bases). This CDR3 comprises 14 residues. Trimming took 4 bases from V and 7 from J, leaving 14 bases between them. CDR1 and CDR2 from the germline V gene are LGHNA and YNFKEQ. Here the CDR3 reads CASSRDYKGQPQHF. The CDR3 DNA reads TGTGCCAGCAGCCGGGACTACAAAGGGCAGCCCCAGCATTTT.

This clone was detected a few times. The V call is TRBV5-1, the J call TRBJ1-2, with D unclear. The CDR3 is 13 amino acids. V was trimmed by 4 bases and J by 14 bases, leaving 21 bases between them. Germline values: CDR1 SGHRS, CDR2 YFSETQ. CDR3 amino acids: CASSGLEGALVTF. In DNA, the CDR3 is TGCGCCAGCAGCGGTCTAGAAGGTGCCCTAGTTACCTTC.

Comment on this clone: Other DNA sequences in the sample encode the same CDR3. V and J are TRBV5-1 and TRBJ2-2, with a tentative D call TRBD1 (5 bases). This CDR3 has 15 amino acids. Per germline, CDR1 SGHRS and CDR2 YFSETQ. V was cut by 0 bases and J by 1 base, with 7 bases left in between. CDR3 bases: TGCGCCAGCAGCTTGGGCCAGGGGAACACCGGGGAGCTGTTTTTT. As protein: CASSLGQGNTGELFF.

The J gene is TRBJ1-2, the V gene TRBV29-1; 7 positions agree with TRBD1. This CDR3 comprises 12 residues. Trimming at V came to 6 bases and at J to 5 bases, leaving 6 bases not matched to a gene. Germline lookup yields CDR1 SQVTM and CDR2 ANQGSEA. CDR3 sequence reads: CSVRQGGYGYTF. The CDR3 region has the DNA TGCAGCGTCAGACAGGGTGGATATGGCTACACCTTC.

V gene TRBV25-1 combines with J gene TRBJ2-1; D might be TRBD1 (6 bases). The CDR3 length is 13 residues. Trimming took off 3 bases at V and 8 bases at J, with 11 bases between the two ends. Per the germline V gene, CDR1 is MGHDK and CDR2 is SYGVNS. The CDR3 sequence is CASSDYRVHEQFF. The CDR3 nucleotides are TGTGCCAGCAGTGATTACAGGGTCCATGAGCAGTTCTTC.

J is TRBJ2-1 and V is TRBV30; 13 bases fit TRBD2. Losses at the gene ends were 4 bases for V and 7 bases for J; bases not matched to a gene: 7. The CDR3 extends over 15 amino acids. The germline V gene encodes CDR1 GTSNPN and CDR2 SVGIG (reference sequence). The DNA for the CDR3 is TGTGCCTGGACCTCGGGACTAGCGGGATCTAATGAGCAGTTCTTC. This codes for CAWTSGLAGSNEQFF.

The chain is built from TRBV7-2 and TRBJ2-3; 9 bases map to TRBD2. V shed 5 bases and J 2 bases; nucleotides not matched to a gene: 2. Per the germline V gene, CDR1 is SGHTA and CDR2 is FQGNSA. The CDR3 has 14 amino acids. The CDR3 nucleotides are TGTGCCAGCAGCCGGACTAGCGACACAGATACGCAGTATTTT. Amino acids: CASSRTSDTDTQYF.

CDR3 in amino acids: CASRRGPYNEQFF. The CDR3 coding sequence is TGTGCCAGCAGAAGGGGCCCCTACAATGAGCAGTTCTTC. The chain combines TRBV2 with TRBJ2-1; D possibly corresponds to TRBD1 (5 bases). Between the trimmed V and J ends, which lost 6 bases and 2 bases, there was a span of 8 bases. This CDR3 contains 13 residues. Germline-derived CDR1 and CDR2 are SNHLY and FYNNEI.

This clone was observed a few times. The rearrangement links TRBV18 to TRBJ2-7; 10 bases agree with TRBD2. The trim removed 2 bases at V and 0 bases at J, leaving 4 bases unmatched. CDR3 length: 16 amino acids. Germline CDR1 KGHSH, CDR2 LQKENI. The CDR3 here is CASSPLTSGSSYEQYF. The CDR3 DNA reads as TGTGCCAGCTCACCATTGACTAGCGGGTCCTCCTACGAGCAGTACTTC.

J is TRBJ1-2 and V is TRBV29-1; TRBD1 is a possible D gene (5 bases). CDR1 and CDR2 (germline): SQVTM, ANQGSEA. The CDR3 has 13 amino acids. Trimming shortened V by 6 bases and J by 8 bases, and 19 bases separated the two germline ends. CDR3 DNA sequence: TGCAGCGTAGTAATACCAGGGTCGTGGGGCTACACCTTC. Its translation is CSVVIPGSWGYTF.

This CDR3 is CASSLDLGPNEQFF. The CDR3 coding sequence is TGTGCCAGCAGTCTAGACCTGGGGCCCAATGAGCAGTTCTTC. The rearrangement links TRBV7-2 to TRBJ2-1; a weak D match, TRBD1 (5 bases). Trimming stripped 6 bases from V and 6 bases from J, with 15 bases between. The CDR3 has 14 amino acids. CDR1 SGHTA and CDR2 FQGNSA come from the germline V gene.